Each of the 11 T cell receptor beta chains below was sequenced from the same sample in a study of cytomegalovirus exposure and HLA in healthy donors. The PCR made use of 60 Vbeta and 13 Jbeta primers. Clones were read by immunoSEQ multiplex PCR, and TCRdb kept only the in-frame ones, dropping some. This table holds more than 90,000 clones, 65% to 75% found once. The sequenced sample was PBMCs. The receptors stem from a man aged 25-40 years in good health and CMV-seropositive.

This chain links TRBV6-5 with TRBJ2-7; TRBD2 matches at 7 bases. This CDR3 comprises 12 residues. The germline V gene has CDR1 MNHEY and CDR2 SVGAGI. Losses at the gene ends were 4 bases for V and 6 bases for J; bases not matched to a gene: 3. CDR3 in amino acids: CASSFPGGEQYF. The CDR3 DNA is TGTGCCAGCAGTTTCCCGGGGGGCGAGCAGTACTTC.

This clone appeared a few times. CDR3 protein: CASSQGDRGHEKLFF. The CDR3 nucleotides are TGCGCCAGCAGCCAGGGCGACAGGGGGCATGAAAAACTGTTTTTT. The J gene is TRBJ1-4, the V gene TRBV4-1; the match to TRBD1 covers 10 bases. V lost 3 bases to trimming and J lost 6 bases; unmatched junction nucleotides: 4. The CDR3 consists of 15 residues. Germline V lookup: CDR1 MGHRA, CDR2 YSYEKL.

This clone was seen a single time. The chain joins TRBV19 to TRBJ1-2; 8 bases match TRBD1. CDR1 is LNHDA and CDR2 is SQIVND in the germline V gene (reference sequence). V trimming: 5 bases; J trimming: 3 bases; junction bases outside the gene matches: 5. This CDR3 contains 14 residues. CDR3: CASSPMTGDYGYTF. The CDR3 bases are TGTGCCAGTAGTCCCATGACAGGGGACTATGGCTACACCTTC.

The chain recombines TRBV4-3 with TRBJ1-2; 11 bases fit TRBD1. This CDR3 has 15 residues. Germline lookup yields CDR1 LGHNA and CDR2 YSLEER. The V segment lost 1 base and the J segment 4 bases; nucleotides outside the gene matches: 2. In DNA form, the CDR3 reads TGCGCCAGCAGCCAAGGGGACAGGGGGATCTATGGCTACACCTTC. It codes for CASSQGDRGIYGYTF.

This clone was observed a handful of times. The CDR3 bases are TGCGCCAGCAGGGGTGGCCCGGGACAGGACAATGAGCAGTTCTTC. Its translation: CASRGGPGQDNEQFF. The rearrangement joins TRBV4-1 to TRBJ2-1; 8 bases are shared with TRBD1. CDR3 size: 15 residues. The germline CDR1 and CDR2 sequences are MGHRA and YSYEKL. Losses at the gene ends were 6 bases for V and 5 bases for J; bases not matched to a gene: 9.

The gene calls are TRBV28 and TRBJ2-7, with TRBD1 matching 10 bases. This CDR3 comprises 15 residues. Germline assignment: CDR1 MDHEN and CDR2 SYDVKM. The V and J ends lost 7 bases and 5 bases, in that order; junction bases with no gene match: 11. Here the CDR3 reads CASTRGQGVFDEQYF. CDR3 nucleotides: TGTGCCAGCACTCGAGGACAGGGGGTTTTTGACGAGCAGTACTTC. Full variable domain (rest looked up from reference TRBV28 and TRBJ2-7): DVKVTQSSRYLVKRTGEKVFLECVQDMDHENMFWYRQDPGLGLRLIYFSYDVKMKEKGDIPEGYSVSREKKERFSLILESASTNQTSMYLCASTRGQGVFDEQYFGPGTRLTVT.

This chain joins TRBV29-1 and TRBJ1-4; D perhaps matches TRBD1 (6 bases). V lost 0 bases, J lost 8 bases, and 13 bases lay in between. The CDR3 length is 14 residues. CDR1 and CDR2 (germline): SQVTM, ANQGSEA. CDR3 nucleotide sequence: TGCAGCGTTGAAGAGGTAGGGGGAAGCGAAAAACTGTTTTTT. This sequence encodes CSVEEVGGSEKLFF.

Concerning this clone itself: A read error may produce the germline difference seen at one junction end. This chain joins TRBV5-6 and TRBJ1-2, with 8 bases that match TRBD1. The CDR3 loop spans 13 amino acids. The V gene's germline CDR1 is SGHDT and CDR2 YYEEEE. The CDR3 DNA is TGTGCCAGCACTCTCCAGGGGGCAGGAGGCTACCCCTTC. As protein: CASTLQGAGGYPF.

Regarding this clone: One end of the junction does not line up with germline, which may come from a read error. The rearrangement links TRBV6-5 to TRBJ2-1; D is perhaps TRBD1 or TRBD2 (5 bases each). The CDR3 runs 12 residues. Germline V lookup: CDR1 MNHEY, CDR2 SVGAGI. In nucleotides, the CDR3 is TGCGCCACCAGGGCGGGCTACAATGAGCAGTTCTTC. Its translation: CATRAGYNEQFF.

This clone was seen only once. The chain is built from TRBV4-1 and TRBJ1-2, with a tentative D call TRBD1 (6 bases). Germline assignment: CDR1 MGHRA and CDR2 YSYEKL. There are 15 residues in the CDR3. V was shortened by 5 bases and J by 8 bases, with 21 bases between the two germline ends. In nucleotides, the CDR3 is TGCGCCAGCAGCGAAACACAGGGTCTGGTGAGCGGCTACACCTTC. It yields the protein CASSETQGLVSGYTF.

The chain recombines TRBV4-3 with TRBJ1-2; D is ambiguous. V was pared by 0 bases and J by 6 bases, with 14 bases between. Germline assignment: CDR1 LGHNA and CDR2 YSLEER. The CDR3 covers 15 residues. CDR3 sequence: CASSQDTQYTDGYTF. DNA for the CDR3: TGCGCCAGCAGCCAAGATACACAGTATACCGATGGCTACACCTTC.